The T cell receptor beta chain described here comes from a study of blood T cell repertoires in COVID-19. The V end lost 2 bases, the J end lost 2 bases, and 10 bases lay between the germline ends. The CDR3 contains 14 residues. Germline values: CDR1 SGHKS, CDR2 YYEKEE (reference sequence). The data were produced by immunoSEQ multiplex PCR, yet TCRdb's version contains in-frame clones alone and is incomplete. The sample yields about 84,000 clones, around four fifths seen once. This TCR derives from an older man with active or convalescent COVID-19. Material for sequencing was peripheral blood. The V call is TRBV5-5, the J call TRBJ1-1; D is uncertain. The DNA for the CDR3 is TGTGCCAGCAGCTTTTCTACTCAAAACACTGAAGCTTTCTTT. It is translated as CASSFSTQNTEAFF.